This T cell receptor (beta chain) was sequenced in a study of cytomegalovirus exposure and HLA in healthy donors. Points from the study as a whole: A later analysis linked a missense DCLRE1C variant to TCR beta V- and J-gene trimming. An analysis that came later showed most CMV-associated TCR beta chains appearing HLA-restricted. Several top significant clusters appeared, in a later analysis, to be linked to common viral pathogens.

The primer mix had 60 Vbeta and 13 Jbeta primers. Here immunoSEQ multiplex PCR was the method, and the copy in TCRdb shows in-frame clones only, minus some. This table has over 90,000 clones, around 74% appearing once. In regard to this clone: Its antigen is still unknown.

The CDR3 loop spans 14 amino acids. Trimming took 1 base from V and 2 from J, leaving 8 bases between them. From germline, CDR1 is SNHLY and CDR2 FYNNEI. This chain uses TRBV2 with TRBJ2-5; D is possibly TRBD2 (6 bases). This TCR derives from a woman aged 70 to 79 in good health and CMV-seropositive. Specimen: PBMCs. CDR3 bases: TGTGCCAGCAGTGAAGGAGGGACTCAAGAGACCCAGTACTTC. It is translated as CASSEGGTQETQYF.